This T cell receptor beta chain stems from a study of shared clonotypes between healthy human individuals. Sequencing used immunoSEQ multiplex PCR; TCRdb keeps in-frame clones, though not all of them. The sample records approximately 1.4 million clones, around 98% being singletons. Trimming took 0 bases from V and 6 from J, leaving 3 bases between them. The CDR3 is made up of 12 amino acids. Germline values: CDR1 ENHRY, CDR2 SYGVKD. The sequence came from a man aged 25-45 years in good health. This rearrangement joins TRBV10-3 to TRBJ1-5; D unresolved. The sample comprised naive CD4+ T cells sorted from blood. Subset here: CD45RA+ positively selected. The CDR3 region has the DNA TGTGCCATCAGTGAGTCTGCTCAGCCCCAGCATTTT. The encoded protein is CAISESAQPQHF.